The entry below gives a single T cell receptor beta chain sequence along with its context. Its cognate antigen is unknown. The entry originates in a study of T cell responses to AZD1222 COVID-19 vaccine. Study conclusions and caveats: Scientists sampled the repertoires only once the peak T cell response had passed. Nearly half of unique spike-specific TCRs reportedly avoided B.1.351 and B.1.1.7 mutated regions. Spike was spanned by vaccine-associated CD4 TCRs, which were dominant at 160-218 and 743-854. Elevations in Spike-specific TCR breadth and depth followed administration of two AZD1222 doses.

Trimming took off 1 base at V and 10 bases at J, with 5 bases between the two ends. The CDR3 loop spans 12 amino acids. Germline V CDR1 and CDR2: LGHDT, YNNKEL (reference sequence). Clones were read by immunoSEQ multiplex PCR, and TCRdb kept only the in-frame ones, dropping some. The table lists 130,000 or so clones, 70% to 90% of them singletons. This chain links TRBV3-1 (or the pseudogene TRBV3-2) with TRBJ1-6, with unresolved D. The receptor was isolated from an adult who received the AZD1222 COVID-19 vaccine. The material was peripheral blood, obtained 28 days after the second AZD1222 dose. CDR3 nucleotides: TGTGCCAGCAGCCAAGGGGTATCACCCCTCCACTTT. It is translated as CASSQGVSPLHF.